The 20 T cell receptor beta chains given below trace back to one sample, sequenced in a study of T cells in localized non-small cell lung cancer. Using immunoSEQ multiplex PCR, the repertoire was profiled, and TCRdb retains in-frame clones only, with some absent. This repertoire shows approximately 35,000 clones, roughly 88% found once; its top ten account for roughly 4.5%. Material: peripheral blood, obtained before any cancer treatment. The origin of the receptors is a man aged 35 to 70 with stage I lung adenocarcinoma.

The genes are TRBV2 and TRBJ2-2, with 7 bases matching TRBD2. The germline CDR1 and CDR2 sequences are SNHLY and FYNNEI. The CDR3 spans 13 residues. The V and J ends lost 11 bases and 3 bases, in that order; junction bases with no gene match: 6. DNA for the CDR3: TGTGCCGGAACTAGCGAGTACACCGGGGAGCTGTTTTTT. Its protein is CAGTSEYTGELFF. The whole variable domain, remainder taken from reference TRBV2 and TRBJ2-2, is EPEVTQTPSHQVTQMGQEVILRCVPISNHLYFYWYRQILGQKVEFLVSFYNNEISEKSEIFDDQFSVERPDGSNFTLKIRSTKLEDSAMYFCAGTSEYTGELFFGEGSRLTVL.

The gene calls are TRBV11-2 and TRBJ2-1; D is unclear. The CDR3 length is 17 residues. From germline, CDR1 is SGHAT and CDR2 FQNNGV. Trimming removed 5 bases at V and 0 bases at J, with 17 bases between. In DNA form, the CDR3 reads TGTGCCAGCAGCCCGAAATCGGGCTTCAGCTCCTACAATGAGCAGTTCTTC. Amino acids: CASSPKSGFSSYNEQFF.

V gene TRBV6-5 combines with J gene TRBJ1-2, with D tentatively TRBD1 (5 bases). CDR3 size: 14 residues. V shed 0 bases and J shed 4 bases, with 9 bases lying between them. CDR1 and CDR2 (germline): MNHEY, SVGAGI. This CDR3 reads CASSYSRGTYGYTF. The CDR3 DNA reads TGTGCCAGCAGTTACTCGAGGGGAACCTATGGCTACACCTTC.

The rearrangement joins TRBV5-6 to TRBJ2-7; D is unresolved. V was trimmed by 4 bases and J by 2 bases, leaving 10 bases between them. This CDR3 is built from 13 residues. CDR1 is SGHDT and CDR2 is YYEEEE in the germline V gene. The CDR3 sequence is CASSPGRAYEQYF. The CDR3 nucleotides read TGTGCCAGCAGCCCTGGTAGGGCCTACGAGCAGTACTTC.

This sequence joins TRBV10-3 and TRBJ2-1; D remains unclear. The ends were cut back, 10 bases at V and 0 bases at J, with 10 bases in the middle. The CDR3 contains 13 residues. The germline V gene encodes CDR1 ENHRY and CDR2 SYGVKD. CDR3 DNA sequence: TGTGCCACCCAGCCTTTCTCCTACAATGAGCAGTTCTTC. It specifies CATQPFSYNEQFF.

This clone has only a few counts. The chain employs TRBV6-6 and TRBJ1-1, with D possibly matching TRBD1 (6 bases). CDR3 length: 10 residues. Germline V gene data show CDR1 as MNHNY and CDR2 as SVGAGI (reference sequence). The V end was cut by 5 bases, the J end by 11 bases, with 9 bases between. In DNA form, the CDR3 reads TGTGCCAGCAGTGCAGGGGTGGCTTTCTTT. Amino acids: CASSAGVAFF.

The CDR3 bases are TGTGCCAGCAGCTTAGGGGGGGGCTCCTACGAGCAGTACTTC. This encodes CASSLGGGSYEQYF. The V call is TRBV11-2, the J call TRBJ2-7, with 7 bases that match TRBD2. Per the germline V gene, CDR1 is SGHAT and CDR2 is FQNNGV. V was pared by 1 base and J by 0 bases, with 0 bases of the junction left unmatched. The CDR3 length is 14 residues.

This clone was seen only once. The rearrangement uses TRBV19 and TRBJ1-2; D gene ambiguous. V was shortened by 5 bases and J by 2 bases, with 6 bases between the two germline ends. Germline CDR1 and CDR2: LNHDA and SQIVND (reference sequence). This CDR3 comprises 12 residues. CDR3 bases: TGTGCCAGTAGTCGCCCAAACTATGGCTACACCTTC. Protein product: CASSRPNYGYTF.

The CDR3 bases are TGTGCCAGCAGTTACCGGACAGGGATGGTTGAAGCTTTCTTT. Amino acid sequence: CASSYRTGMVEAFF. V and J are TRBV6-5 and TRBJ1-1; 8 nucleotides line up with TRBD1. Germline-derived CDR1 and CDR2 are MNHEY and SVGAGI. The CDR3 spans 14 residues. V dropped 2 bases and J dropped 7; count of bases not matched to a gene: 6.

The chain combines TRBV10-2 with TRBJ2-7; D is unresolved. Germline values: CDR1 WSHSY, CDR2 SAAADI. This CDR3 has 12 residues. Trimming removed 6 bases at V and 2 bases at J, with 8 bases between. The CDR3 DNA reads TGCGCCAGCAGAACCGTCACCTACGAGCAGTACTTC. Amino acids: CASRTVTYEQYF.

This clone was recorded only once. The chain links TRBV18 to TRBJ2-5; 10 bases map to TRBD1. Germline V gene sequence: CDR1 KGHSH, CDR2 LQKENI. The CDR3 runs to 15 residues. With 3 bases clipped from V and 1 base from J, the junction kept 2 bases outside the gene matches. CDR3 in amino acids: CASSPRTGGQETQYF. CDR3 sequence (DNA): TGTGCCAGCTCACCGAGGACAGGGGGCCAAGAGACCCAGTACTTC. The variable domain in full, with the rest retrieved from reference TRBV18 and TRBJ2-5, is NAGVMQNPRHLVRRRGQEARLRCSPMKGHSHVYWYRQLPEEGLKFMVYLQKENIIDESGMPKERFSAEFPKEGPSILRIQQVVRGDSAAYFCASSPRTGGQETQYFGPGTRLLVL.

The chain employs TRBV5-1 and TRBJ1-1; 7 bases align to TRBD1. The junction had 11 bases not matched to a gene; V was cut back by 4 bases and J by 8 bases. Germline V gene sequence: CDR1 SGHRS, CDR2 YFSETQ. This CDR3 contains 14 residues. Here the CDR3 DNA reads TGCGCCAGCAGCGTATCGGGACAGACCGGAGAAGCTTTCTTT. This gives the protein CASSVSGQTGEAFF.

V usage is TRBV29-1 and J usage is TRBJ2-5, with TRBD2 matching over 8 bases. The CDR3 contains 16 residues. Germline V gene lookup returns CDR1 SQVTM and CDR2 ANQGSEA. V was clipped by 3 bases and J by 0 bases; unmatched bases: 9. This CDR3 reads CSVEPPFSGDQETQYF. The CDR3 bases are TGCAGCGTTGAGCCCCCCTTTAGCGGGGACCAAGAGACCCAGTACTTC.

The chain has TRBV5-1 and TRBJ1-6; possibly TRBD1 for D (6 bases). The CDR3 is made up of 13 amino acids. The germline V gene encodes CDR1 SGHRS and CDR2 YFSETQ. Deletions cut 7 bases from V and 5 bases from J, with 10 bases between. The CDR3 reads CASRGRDNSPLHF. In DNA, the CDR3 is TGCGCCAGCCGGGGGCGAGATAATTCACCCCTCCACTTT.

The chain couples TRBV25-1 to TRBJ1-4, with 10 bases identical to TRBD1. The CDR3 length is 15 residues. V was pared by 3 bases and J by 6 bases, with 4 bases of the junction left unmatched. Germline V lookup: CDR1 MGHDK, CDR2 SYGVNS. The CDR3: CASSDPDRGHEKLFF. As DNA, the CDR3 is TGTGCCAGCAGTGACCCCGACAGGGGGCATGAAAAACTGTTTTTT.

This chain links TRBV12-5 with TRBJ1-1; possible D gene TRBD1, 6 bases. V dropped 4 bases and J dropped 4 bases, with 16 bases sitting between them. This CDR3 spans 15 amino acids. CDR1 is LGHNT and CDR2 is FRNRAP in the germline V gene. As DNA, the CDR3 is TGTGCTAGTGGTTCCTTACAGGGTTGGGGCACTGAAGCTTTCTTT. Translation: CASGSLQGWGTEAFF. Combining the CDR3 with reference TRBV12-5 and TRBJ1-1 gives the whole variable domain DARVTQTPRHKVTEMGQEVTMRCQPILGHNTVFWYRQTMMQGLELLAYFRNRAPLDDSGMPKDRFSAEMPDATLATLKIQPSEPRDSAVYFCASGSLQGWGTEAFFGQGTRLTVV.

The chain has TRBV14 and TRBJ2-3, with a weak D call TRBD2 (6 bases). There are 14 residues in the CDR3. The ends were cut back, 6 bases at V and 0 bases at J, with 10 bases in the middle. Germline CDR1 is SGHDN and CDR2 is FVKESK. The DNA of the CDR3 is TGTGCCAGCAGACGCGGGGTTAGCACAGATACGCAGTATTTT. It is translated as CASRRGVSTDTQYF.

V usage is TRBV19 and J usage is TRBJ1-1; tentatively, D is TRBD1 (5 bases). The CDR3 consists of 18 residues. Germline CDR1 and CDR2: LNHDA and SQIVND (reference sequence). The V and J ends lost 3 bases and 4 bases respectively, with 24 bases between them. This CDR3 reads CASSIRVLGEGWGTEAFF. The CDR3 DNA is TGTGCCAGTAGTATCAGGGTTTTGGGGGAGGGCTGGGGCACTGAAGCTTTCTTT.

The chain carries TRBV7-2 and TRBJ1-2, with D unresolved. This CDR3 has 12 residues. The germline V gene encodes CDR1 SGHTA and CDR2 FQGNSA. The V end lost 1 base, the J end lost 7 bases, and 7 bases lay between the germline ends. The CDR3 reads CASSLEGFGYTF. The CDR3, as DNA: TGTGCCAGCAGCTTAGAGGGCTTTGGCTACACCTTC.

This chain links TRBV6-5 with TRBJ1-6; 10 nucleotides agree with TRBD1. The J segment lost 6 bases and the V segment lost 6 bases, leaving 5 bases of the junction unmatched. Germline CDR1 reads MNHEY; CDR2 reads SVGAGI. This CDR3 is built from 15 residues. CDR3 coding DNA: TGTGCCAGCAGGCAGACAGGGGGCCTTAATTCACCCCTCCACTTT. Its translation is CASRQTGGLNSPLHF.